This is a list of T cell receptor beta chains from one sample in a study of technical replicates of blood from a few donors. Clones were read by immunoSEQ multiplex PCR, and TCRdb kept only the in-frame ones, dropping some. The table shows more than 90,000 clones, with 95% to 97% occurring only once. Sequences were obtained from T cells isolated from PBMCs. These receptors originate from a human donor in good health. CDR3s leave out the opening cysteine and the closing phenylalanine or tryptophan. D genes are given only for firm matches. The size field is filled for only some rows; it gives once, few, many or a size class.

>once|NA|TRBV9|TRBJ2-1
ASSVGRGNEQF
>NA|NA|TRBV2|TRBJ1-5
ASTRDFNQPQH
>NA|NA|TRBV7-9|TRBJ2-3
ASTYGTDTQY
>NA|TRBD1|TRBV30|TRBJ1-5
AWSIETGVQPQH
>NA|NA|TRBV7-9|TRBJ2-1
ASSYMDNEQF
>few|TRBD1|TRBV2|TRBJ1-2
ASAGTDFYGYT
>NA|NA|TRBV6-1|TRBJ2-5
ASSEGAYQETQY
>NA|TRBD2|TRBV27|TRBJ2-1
ASSFRLAAVDEQF
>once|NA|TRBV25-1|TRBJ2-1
ASTSGTTNEQF
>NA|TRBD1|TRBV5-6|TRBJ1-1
ASSLAQGTGATEAF
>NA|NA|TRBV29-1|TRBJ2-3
SVYRDTQY
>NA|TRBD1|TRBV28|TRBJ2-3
ASKRTGGTDTQY
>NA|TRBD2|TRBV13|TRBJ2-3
ASSLRLAGEDTQY
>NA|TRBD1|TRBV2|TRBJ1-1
ASYQGANEAF
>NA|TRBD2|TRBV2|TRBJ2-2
ASSGLAGPTGELF
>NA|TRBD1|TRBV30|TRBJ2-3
AWSYDRATDTQY
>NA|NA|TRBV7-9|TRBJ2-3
ASSLPRTSTDTQY
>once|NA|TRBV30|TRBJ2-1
AWNLGDNEQF
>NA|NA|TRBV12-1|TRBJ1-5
ASSLGHPNQPQH
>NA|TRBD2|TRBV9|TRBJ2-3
ASSPLAGGTDTQY
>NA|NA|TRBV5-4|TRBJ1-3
ASSLGGKTRTARNTIY
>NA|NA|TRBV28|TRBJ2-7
ASSSRTLTSYEQY
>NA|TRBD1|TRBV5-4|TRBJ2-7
ASSERGQDSYEQY
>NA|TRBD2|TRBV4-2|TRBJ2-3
ASSLWRETDTQY
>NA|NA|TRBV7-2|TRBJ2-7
ASSLRGYYEQY
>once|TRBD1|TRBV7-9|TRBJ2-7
ASSPTGVEYEQY
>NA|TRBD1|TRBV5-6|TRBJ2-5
ASSLVWTGVVGEETQY
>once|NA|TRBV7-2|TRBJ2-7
ASSPTGLAIYEQY